The clone carrying this TCR beta chain was seen once. The target antigen is unknown. This sample was taken from a study of cytomegalovirus exposure and HLA in healthy donors. Notes on the study in general: Cytomegalovirus-associated status was assigned to about 180 TCR beta chains. Previously analyzed data showed that most TCR beta V segments were productive at a frequency of about 87% or about 30%. A few of the chains that were CMV-associated were confirmed in vitro to be specific for CMV antigens.

Donors were ostensibly healthy at sampling, although undocumented immune exposures were probable. Primers for the PCR totalled 60 Vbeta and 13 Jbeta. The data were produced by immunoSEQ multiplex PCR, yet TCRdb's version contains in-frame clones alone and is incomplete. The sample holds 110,000 to 150,000 clones, roughly 80% seen once. The source is a man aged 40-50 years in good health and CMV-seronegative. Sequences were obtained from PBMCs.

In DNA, the CDR3 is TGTGCCAGCAGGGCGGGGATGAACACCGGGGAGCTGTTTTTT. Encoded protein: CASRAGMNTGELFF. The V and J genes are TRBV11-2 and TRBJ2-2; TRBD2 is a possible D gene (6 bases). Trimming shortened V by 6 bases and J by 1 base, and 9 bases separated the two germline ends. In germline, CDR1 is SGHAT, CDR2 FQNNGV. This CDR3 region has 14 residues.